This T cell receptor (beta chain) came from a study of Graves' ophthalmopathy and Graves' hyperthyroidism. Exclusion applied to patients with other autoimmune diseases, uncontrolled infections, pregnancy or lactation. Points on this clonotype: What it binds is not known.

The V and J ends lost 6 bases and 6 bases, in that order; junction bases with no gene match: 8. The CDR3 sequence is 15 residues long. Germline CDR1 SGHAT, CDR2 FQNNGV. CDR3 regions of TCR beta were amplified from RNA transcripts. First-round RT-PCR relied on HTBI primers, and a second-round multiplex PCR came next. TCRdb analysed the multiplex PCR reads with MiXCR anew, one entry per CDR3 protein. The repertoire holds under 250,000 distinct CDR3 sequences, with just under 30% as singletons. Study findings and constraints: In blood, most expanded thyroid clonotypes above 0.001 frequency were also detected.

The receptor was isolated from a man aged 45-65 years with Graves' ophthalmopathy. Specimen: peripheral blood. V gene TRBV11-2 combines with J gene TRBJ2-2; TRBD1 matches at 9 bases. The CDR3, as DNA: TGTGCCAGCAGTTTACAGGGGGCCATCGCCGGGGAGCTGTTTTTT. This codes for CASSLQGAIAGELFF.